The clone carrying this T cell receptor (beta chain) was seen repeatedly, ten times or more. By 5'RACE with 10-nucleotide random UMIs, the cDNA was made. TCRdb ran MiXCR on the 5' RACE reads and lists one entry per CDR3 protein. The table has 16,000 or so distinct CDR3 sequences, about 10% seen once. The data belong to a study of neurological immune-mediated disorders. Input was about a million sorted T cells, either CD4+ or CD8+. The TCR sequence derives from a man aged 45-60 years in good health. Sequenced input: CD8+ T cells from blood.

The CDR3 DNA is TGCAGTGCTAGAGAAACAGGGGGTATGAACGAGCAGTACTTC. This translates into CSARETGGMNEQYF. The chain combines TRBV20-1 with TRBJ2-7; 8 bases are shared with TRBD1. The CDR3 runs to 14 residues. V lost 0 bases to trimming and J lost 5 bases; unmatched junction nucleotides: 6. The V gene's germline CDR1 is DFQATT and CDR2 SNEGSKA (reference sequence).